Listed below are T cell receptor beta chains from one sample, sequenced in a study of human T cells and chemical hapten exposure. Via MiXCR, TCRdb re-called the RACE reads, giving one row per CDR3 protein. The repertoire consists of under 130,000 distinct CDR3 sequences, with about 11% occurring once and the leading ten covering 3% to 4%. The input for sequencing was whole blood, taken in connection with sensitization to the hapten diphenylcyclopropenone (DPC). The receptors were sampled from a middle-aged woman with alopecia areata. Some clones in this sample may be carry-over from other donors' samples. Both conserved end residues are part of each CDR3. The D gene is left open where the match is weak. Rows may omit the clone size; those that give it use once, few, many or a size class.

v_gene: TRBV27
abundance: many
d_gene: TRBD1
j_gene: TRBJ2-3
CDR3aa: CASSLRSGTATDTQYF
CDR3nt: TGTGCCAGCAGTCTTCGCTCCGGGACAGCTACAGATACGCAGTATTTT

v_gene: TRBV30
abundance: -
d_gene: -
j_gene: TRBJ1-1
CDR3aa: CACQRNTEAFF
CDR3nt: TGTGCCTGTCAGCGGAACACTGAAGCTTTCTTT

v_gene: TRBV24-1
abundance: many
d_gene: -
j_gene: TRBJ2-6
CDR3aa: CATSDLSPSGANVLTF
CDR3nt: TGTGCCACCAGTGATTTGTCCCCATCTGGGGCCAACGTCCTGACTTTC

v_gene: TRBV3-1
abundance: -
d_gene: TRBD2
j_gene: TRBJ2-1
CDR3aa: CASRYAGGSSYNEQFF
CDR3nt: TGTGCCAGCAGATACGCCGGCGGGAGCTCCTACAATGAGCAGTTCTTC

v_gene: TRBV28
abundance: -
d_gene: -
j_gene: TRBJ2-1
CDR3aa: CASSSGGALNEQFF
CDR3nt: TGTGCCAGCAGTTCCGGTGGGGCGCTGAATGAGCAGTTCTTC

v_gene: TRBV7-2
abundance: many
d_gene: -
j_gene: TRBJ1-1
CDR3aa: CASSLMNRNTEAFF
CDR3nt: TGTGCCAGCAGCCTCATGAACCGGAACACTGAAGCTTTCTTT

v_gene: TRBV7-2
abundance: many
d_gene: TRBD2
j_gene: TRBJ2-1
CDR3aa: CASSSSLAGGVNEQFF
CDR3nt: TGTGCCAGCAGCTCCTCACTAGCGGGGGGGGTGAATGAGCAGTTCTTC

v_gene: TRBV15
abundance: few
d_gene: TRBD1
j_gene: TRBJ1-5
CDR3aa: CATSSPQGAGGNQPQHF
CDR3nt: TGTGCCACCAGCAGCCCACAGGGGGCCGGGGGCAATCAGCCCCAGCATTTT

v_gene: TRBV3-1
abundance: many
d_gene: TRBD1
j_gene: TRBJ1-1
CDR3aa: CASSQAPGQDMNTEAFF
CDR3nt: TGTGCCAGCAGCCAAGCCCCGGGACAGGACATGAACACTGAAGCTTTCTTT

v_gene: TRBV29-1
abundance: few
d_gene: TRBD1
j_gene: TRBJ1-1
CDR3aa: CSVNGDRVGEAFF
CDR3nt: TGCAGCGTGAACGGGGACAGGGTCGGTGAAGCTTTCTTT

v_gene: TRBV23-1
abundance: few
d_gene: -
j_gene: TRBJ2-3
CDR3aa: CASSQSLGQEGSDTQYF
CDR3nt: TGCGCCAGCAGTCAATCGTTGGGGCAAGAAGGGTCAGATACGCAGTATTTT

v_gene: TRBV5-1
abundance: few
d_gene: TRBD2
j_gene: TRBJ2-3
CDR3aa: CASSLDPAGSTDTQYF
CDR3nt: TGCGCCAGCAGCTTGGATCCAGCGGGGAGCACAGATACGCAGTATTTT

v_gene: TRBV7-9
abundance: -
d_gene: -
j_gene: TRBJ2-1
CDR3aa: CASSLGMGAAYNEQFF
CDR3nt: TGTGCCAGCAGCTTAGGCATGGGAGCAGCCTACAATGAGCAGTTCTTC

v_gene: TRBV9
abundance: -
d_gene: TRBD2
j_gene: TRBJ2-5
CDR3aa: CASSSGLAGGPSETQYF
CDR3nt: TGTGCCAGCAGCTCCGGACTAGCGGGAGGGCCTAGTGAGACCCAGTACTTC

v_gene: TRBV10-2
abundance: -
d_gene: -
j_gene: TRBJ2-7
CDR3aa: CASMLQSTSYEQYF
CDR3nt: TGCGCCAGCATGTTACAGTCCACCTCCTACGAGCAGTACTTC

v_gene: TRBV5-1
abundance: -
d_gene: -
j_gene: TRBJ2-5
CDR3aa: CASSLGGPEETQYF
CDR3nt: TGCGCCAGCAGCTTGGGTGGGCCAGAGGAGACCCAGTACTTC

v_gene: TRBV20-1
abundance: once
d_gene: -
j_gene: TRBJ1-5
CDR3aa: CSARVMVSRIESNQPQHF
CDR3nt: TGCAGTGCTAGAGTCATGGTCTCGAGGATCGAGAGCAATCAGCCCCAGCATTTT

v_gene: TRBV28
abundance: many
d_gene: TRBD1
j_gene: TRBJ1-2
CDR3aa: CASSSEWHRGARGYTF
CDR3nt: TGTGCCAGCAGTTCCGAATGGCACAGGGGCGCCCGAGGCTACACCTTC